Sequencing of this T cell receptor beta chain was carried out in a study of Graves' ophthalmopathy and Graves' hyperthyroidism (dated by TCRdb to about 2018). Background for the entire study: Peripheral blood was collected at initial diagnosis, before any treatment. For independent validation, a separate cohort was made up of 18 to 20 hyperthyroidism patients plus 17 patients who later progressed from hyperthyroidism to ophthalmopathy. After sampling, hyperthyroidism patients received methimazole starting at 30 mg daily, and ophthalmopathy patients received high-dose intravenous methylprednisolone. T-cell repertoires of thyroid tissue and blood were compared in more than five hyperthyroidism patients. The study used TCR beta repertoire signatures to distinguish Graves' ophthalmopathy from Graves' hyperthyroidism and to predict progression to ophthalmopathy. For training and testing, the roughly 93 patients in the discovery cohort were randomly divided in a 7:3 ratio. In total, 135 blood samples were TCR-sequenced: approximately 42 ophthalmopathy, over 70 hyperthyroidism and about 17 hyperthyroidism-to-ophthalmopathy patients. To explore V-J signatures distinguishing ophthalmopathy from hyperthyroidism, a discovery set of under 110 patients (43 ophthalmopathy, about 57 stable hyperthyroidism) was enrolled.

Concerning this clonotype: Its antigen remains undetermined. A much larger clone lies a single base off, so this may be a read error.

Stable hyperthyroidism was defined as no progression to ophthalmopathy within 18 months of follow-up. The hyperthyroidism patients were 18 to 65 years old and newly diagnosed, with a disease duration of less than 2 months. Patients were excluded if they had other autoimmune diseases, uncontrolled infections, pregnancy or lactation. Clinical symptoms, serum thyroxine, TRAb, thyroid ultrasound and orbital computed tomography were used for diagnosis. Using Ficoll-Paque density gradient centrifugation, PBMCs were isolated from 8.5 to 10 ml of fresh peripheral blood. Trizol reagent was used to extract the total RNA, and its quality was then checked on an Agilent 2100 Bioanalyzer. For repertoire sequencing, the TCR beta CDR3 regions were amplified from RNA transcripts. The first round of RT-PCR was done with HTBI primers and the Qiagen OneStep RT-PCR kit, and was followed by a second round of multiplex PCR, then size selection and purification. Libraries were sequenced paired-end with 100 bp reads on an Illumina HiSeq2000. Concerning the study's data processing: SOAPnuke was used for read processing, and reads with adapters, uncalled bases, a mean Phred below 15, or no exact constant-primer or identifier match were discarded. High-quality paired reads were merged with COPE v1.2.5. Each unique nucleotide sequence was treated as a clonotype, and MiTCR v1.1 was used to align the clonotypes to the IMGT TRB V, D and J references. The analysis was limited to V-J combinations with a frequency above 0.0001, which together covered 99.2% of the repertoires. For each V-J combination, a TCR clonal expansion and chaos score was defined as F50 clonal expansion divided by the chaos observed in the TCRdist matrix. Features were reduced by Welch's t-statistics and random forest to some 13 V-J combinations, which fed a naive Bayes classifier. Thyroid-blood repertoire similarity was quantified with the Morisita-Horn index. In-frame beta chains were kept once TCRdb had trimmed the public reads at Q25 with fastp and called clones with MiXCR. Duplicate CDR3 protein sequences are folded into a single record with the most common DNA and genes. Clone size and V and J calls follow TCRdb, not the original study. The sample data list just over 600,000 distinct CDR3 sequences, and 20% to 25% of these were observed just once. Approximately 6.5% of the sample is held by the ten biggest clonotypes.

General conclusions and limits of the study: Sample size was not statistically predetermined, and group allocation was not concealed from the investigators. In validation, the model predicted ophthalmopathy progression with less than 71% sensitivity and 72.22% specificity; about a dozen predicted patients were CT-confirmed with GO in a median of approximately six months. Ophthalmopathy was separated from stable hyperthyroidism by the 13-signature model with 87.88% sensitivity and roughly 82% specificity in cross-validation and with 80%/75% in the test set. Most of the expanded thyroid clonotypes with a frequency above 0.001 were also detected in blood, and it was suggested that the thyroid immune response may be reflected by blood repertoires.

Sequences MDHEN (CDR1) and SYDVKM (CDR2) are obtained from the germline V gene. The cysteine opens and the phenylalanine closes a CDR3 of 15 amino acids. Just the 45-base CDR3 DNA is kept, in frame starting at base 1. Compared with germline, V lacks 5 bases and J lacks 8 bases; bases without a gene match: 5. This TCR derives from a woman aged 18-30 years with stable Graves' hyperthyroidism. Some clones in this sample may be carry-over from other donors' samples. Donor details come from another sample of the same person, matched by shared clones. The sequence is built from TRBV28 and TRBJ1-6, and TRBD1 matches 11 of the central bases. What was sequenced was peripheral blood. The CDR3: CASSPAGQGDSPLHF. The DNA is as follows: TGTGCCAGCAGTCCCGCGGGACAGGGGGATTCACCCCTCCACTTT.